This T cell receptor beta chain was sequenced for a study of regulatory T cells in long-lasting Graves disease. Study results and caveats: New patients shared 970 or so public clonotypes, and persistent patients shared more, with 2,500 to 3,000. Persistent disease showed a preference for TRBV28, TRBJ1-2 and TRBJ2-5.

CDR3-region Arm-PCR and iRepertoire HTBI primers produced the TCR beta libraries. One entry per CDR3 protein results from TCRdb running MiXCR on the multiplex PCR reads. The sample consists of around 340,000 distinct CDR3 sequences, about 20% of them appearing once. The CDR3 totals 13 residues. Germline V CDR1 and CDR2: GTSNPN, SVGIG (reference sequence). J was trimmed by 3 bases and V by 4 bases; bases with no gene match: 5. This clonotype was detected ten times or more. Its antigen is still unknown. As to time point: persistent/refractory GD, antithyroid drugs over 5 years with positive TRAb. Generation of the TCR library employed RNA extracted from PBMCs.

This specimen was peripheral blood mononuclear cells (PBMCs), taken when the disease was refractory, from a patient treated with antithyroid drugs. The clonotype comes from a female donor with Graves disease. The genes are TRBV30 and TRBJ1-2; 7 bases line up with TRBD1. The CDR3, as DNA: TGTGCCTGGACCGGGGACAGCTACTATGGCTACACCTTC. It codes for CAWTGDSYYGYTF.